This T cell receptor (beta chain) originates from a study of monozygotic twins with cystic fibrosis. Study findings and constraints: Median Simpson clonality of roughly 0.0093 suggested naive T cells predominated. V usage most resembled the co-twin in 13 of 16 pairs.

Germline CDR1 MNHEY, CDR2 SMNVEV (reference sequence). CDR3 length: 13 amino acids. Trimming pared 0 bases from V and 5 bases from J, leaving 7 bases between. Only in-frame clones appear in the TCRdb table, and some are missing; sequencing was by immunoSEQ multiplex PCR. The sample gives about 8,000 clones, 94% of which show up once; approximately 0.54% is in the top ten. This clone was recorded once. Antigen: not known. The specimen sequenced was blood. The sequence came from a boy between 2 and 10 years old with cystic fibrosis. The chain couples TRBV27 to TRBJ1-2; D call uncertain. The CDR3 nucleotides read TGTGCCAGCAGTTTATCGGGCGGATATGGCTACACCTTC. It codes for CASSLSGGYGYTF.